The TCR beta chain under discussion was sequenced for a study of CD8 T cells in ankylosing spondylitis. Quantitative 5'-RACE was performed with molecular barcodes, and it yielded the TCR beta libraries. Each CDR3 protein is one row after TCRdb ran MiXCR on the 5' RACE reads. The sample carries about 420,000 distinct CDR3 sequences, around 24% recorded once. Germline V gene data show CDR1 as ENHRY and CDR2 as SYGVKD. This CDR3 comprises 15 residues. Trimming removed 2 bases at V and 3 bases at J, with 11 bases between. This clonotype occurred a few times. Its antigen is unidentified. Study-wide results and caveats: Clones linked to disease, bearing a CD8+ phenotype, were relatively rare in peripheral blood. A motif of under 10 highly homologous TCR beta variants was seen as apparently characteristic of ankylosing spondylitis blood. In reactive arthritis synovial fluid and blood, some motif variants had been reported before.

This clonotype originated in a male donor with ankylosing spondylitis. The material sequenced was blood, either unsorted or a sorted T cell fraction (not recorded which). V and J are TRBV10-3 and TRBJ2-4; no firm D call. In nucleotides, the CDR3 is TGTGCCATCAGTGAGCACAGAGAAGTCAAAAACATTCAGTACTTC. This encodes CAISEHREVKNIQYF.